This T cell receptor beta chain was sequenced in a study of regulatory T cells in long-lasting Graves disease. The TCR beta library used iRepertoire HTBI primers with Arm-PCR amplification of CDR3. In TCRdb, the multiplex PCR reads were re-called with MiXCR into one record per CDR3 protein. The sample lists approximately 310,000 distinct CDR3 sequences; 15% to 20% were seen once. Time point described: newly diagnosed GD, antithyroid drugs for less than 3 months. Extracted RNA from PBMCs served as the source of the TCR library. The CDR3 sequence is 16 residues long. Trimming removed 6 bases from V and 0 bases from J, with 20 bases in between. Germline V gene lookup returns CDR1 DFQATT and CDR2 SNEGSKA (reference sequence). This clonotype was observed many times.

The clonotype originates from a female donor with Graves disease. The chain joins TRBV20-1 to TRBJ1-1, with a tentative D call TRBD1 (6 bases). Source: peripheral blood mononuclear cells (PBMCs), taken at new diagnosis, from a patient treated with antithyroid drugs. In nucleotides, the CDR3 is TGCAGTGCCCCGGACAGTAGAAAGGGGTTGAACACTGAAGCTTTCTTT. The encoded protein is CSAPDSRKGLNTEAFF.